These 13 T cell receptor beta chains came from one sample sequenced in a study of T cells in Graves' hyperthyroidism and ophthalmopathy (dated by TCRdb to between 2017 and 2020). The library was generated by multiplex PCR. TCRdb lists the instrument as Illumina HiSeq 2000. The TCR beta CDR3 regions were amplified from the RNA transcripts. A first-round RT-PCR of the TCR CDR3 used the HTBI primer set with the Qiagen OneStep RT-PCR kit. TCRdb reanalyzed the raw reads on its own, using fastp at Q25 for trimming and MiXCR for clone calling, and kept in-frame beta chains. Rows are combined by CDR3 protein, so each entry shows the most common genes and DNA. Recorded for this sample are some 550,000 distinct CDR3 sequences; 20% to 25% of them occurred a single time. The ten most abundant clones make up about a quarter of the sample. Sequenced material: blood. Receptors were obtained from a man younger than 35 with Graves' hyperthyroidism.

This clonotype was seen ten or more times. The chain couples TRBV7-2 to TRBJ1-1, with D uncertain. Germline lookup yields CDR1 SGHTA and CDR2 FQGNSA. The CDR3 loop spans 13 amino acids. The germline V and J ends were trimmed by 4 bases and 8 bases, with 14 bases remaining between them. The CDR3 DNA reads as TGTGCCAGCAGCTCCAACTCCCTCTCAGAAGCTTTCTTT. Protein product: CASSSNSLSEAFF. The full variable domain, its missing parts supplied by reference TRBV7-2 and TRBJ1-1, is GAGVSQSPSNKVTEKGKDVELRCDPISGHTALYWYRQSLGQGLEFLIYFQGNSAPDKSGLPSDRFSAERTGGSVSTLTIQRTQQEDSAVYLCASSSNSLSEAFFGQGTRLTVV.

The chain combines TRBV6-2 or TRBV6-3 with TRBJ1-2; TRBD1 might be the D (6 bases). The V and J ends lost 5 bases and 3 bases respectively, with 16 bases between them. The CDR3 is 15 amino acids. Germline V lookup: CDR1 MNHEY, CDR2 SVGEGT. CDR3 sequence (DNA): TGTGCCAGCAGTCCAGATTCCGGGACATACTATGGCTACACCTTC. This sequence encodes CASSPDSGTYYGYTF.

The rearrangement uses TRBV12-3 or TRBV12-4 and TRBJ2-5; D may match TRBD1 or TRBD2 (6 bases each). Deletions cut 3 bases from V and 2 bases from J, with 13 bases between. The CDR3 runs 15 residues. CDR3 amino acids: CASSFVRGHQETQYF. The DNA for the CDR3 is TGTGCCAGCAGTTTTGTCCGGGGGCATCAAGAGACCCAGTACTTC.

Remarks on this clonotype: The junction departs from germline at one end; a sequencing error may be responsible. This chain uses TRBV20-1 with TRBJ2-7, with D possibly TRBD2 on 5 matching bases. This CDR3 comprises 11 residues. Germline V gene data show CDR1 as DFQATT and CDR2 as SNEGSKA (reference sequence). CDR3 in amino acids: CSAMRGYERYF. The DNA for the CDR3 is TGCAGTGCTATGAGAGGGTACGAGCGGTACTTC.

The chain couples TRBV7-9 to TRBJ2-5; D possibly uses TRBD1 or TRBD2 (6 bases each). Germline V CDR1 and CDR2: SEHNR, FQNEAQ (reference sequence). V lost 6 bases and J 3 bases, leaving 17 bases between the germline ends. The CDR3 extends over 15 amino acids. Here the CDR3 reads CASRFLGGAEETQYF. The CDR3 DNA is TGTGCCAGCAGGTTTTTGGGGGGCGCGGAAGAGACCCAGTACTTC.

This clonotype was recorded many times. The chain uses TRBV19 and TRBJ2-5, with D possibly being TRBD1 (6 bases). Germline V gives CDR1 LNHDA, CDR2 SQIVND (reference sequence). V lost 1 base and J lost 4, with 10 bases in between. This CDR3 has 14 amino acids. The CDR3 bases are TGTGCCAGTAGTATAGGAGGCAGGGGAGAGACCCAGTACTTC. It translates to CASSIGGRGETQYF.

In DNA form, the CDR3 reads TGTGCCAGTAGCGACCCCGGGACACAGAACACCGGGGAGCTGTTTTTT. The encoded protein is CASSDPGTQNTGELFF. V usage is TRBV19 and J usage is TRBJ2-2; the D gene is possibly TRBD1 (6 bases). Trimming stripped 6 bases from V and 1 base from J, with 15 bases between. Germline-derived CDR1 and CDR2 are LNHDA and SQIVND (reference sequence). The CDR3 totals 16 residues.

This clonotype has just a few counts. The chain joins TRBV5-1 to TRBJ2-7, with 7 bases lining up with TRBD1. CDR1 and CDR2 from the germline V gene are SGHRS and YFSETQ. Trimming at V came to 1 base and at J to 5 bases, leaving 15 bases not matched to a gene. CDR3 size: 17 residues. CDR3 DNA sequence: TGCGCCAGCAGCTTGAGTGCTTTTAAGGGGGCGCGCCACGAGCAGTACTTC. Its protein is CASSLSAFKGARHEQYF.

This clonotype was picked up a small number of times. V is TRBV20-1 and J is TRBJ2-2; 10 bases agree with TRBD2. Germline V CDR1 and CDR2: DFQATT, SNEGSKA (reference sequence). The CDR3 spans 14 residues. V dropped 5 bases and J dropped 4; count of bases not matched to a gene: 4. The DNA of the CDR3 is TGCAGTGCTCCTAGCGGGGGCCCCACCGGGGAGCTGTTTTTT. Translating gives CSAPSGGPTGELFF.

This clonotype was counted between two and nine times. The chain employs TRBV19 and TRBJ2-7; a possible D gene is TRBD1 (6 bases). The CDR3 extends over 14 amino acids. The V and J ends lost 6 bases and 5 bases respectively, with 17 bases between them. From germline, CDR1 is LNHDA and CDR2 SQIVND (reference sequence). The CDR3 reads CASSVGQGINEQYF. The CDR3, as DNA: TGTGCCAGTAGCGTCGGCCAGGGGATTAACGAGCAGTACTTC.

The rearrangement joins TRBV6-1 to TRBJ1-1, with TRBD1 identical over 9 bases. The CDR3 has 13 amino acids. J gave up 9 bases and V 5 bases, and 7 bases lay outside the gene matches. The V gene's germline CDR1 is MNHNS and CDR2 SASEGT. The CDR3 here is CASSPGTGSKAFF. The CDR3, as DNA: TGTGCCAGCAGTCCCGGGACAGGGAGTAAAGCTTTCTTT.

This clonotype was detected a few times. The CDR3 DNA is TGTGCCAGCAGTCTCGACAGGTGGCAAGGCACCGGGGAGCTGTTTTTT. Translation gives CASSLDRWQGTGELFF. The chain employs TRBV12-3 or TRBV12-4 and TRBJ2-2; D is perhaps TRBD1 (6 bases). Trimming took 5 bases from V and 4 from J, leaving 17 bases between them. This CDR3 is built from 16 residues.

The chain couples TRBV7-2 to TRBJ2-7; D is tentatively TRBD1 or TRBD2 (5 bases each). CDR1 and CDR2 (germline): SGHTA, FQGNSA. Trimming took off 3 bases at V and 2 bases at J, with 11 bases between the two ends. The CDR3 is 14 amino acids. The CDR3 DNA sequence: TGTGCCAGCAGCTTGGGACCAGCCACCTACGAGCAGTACTTC. This sequence encodes CASSLGPATYEQYF.